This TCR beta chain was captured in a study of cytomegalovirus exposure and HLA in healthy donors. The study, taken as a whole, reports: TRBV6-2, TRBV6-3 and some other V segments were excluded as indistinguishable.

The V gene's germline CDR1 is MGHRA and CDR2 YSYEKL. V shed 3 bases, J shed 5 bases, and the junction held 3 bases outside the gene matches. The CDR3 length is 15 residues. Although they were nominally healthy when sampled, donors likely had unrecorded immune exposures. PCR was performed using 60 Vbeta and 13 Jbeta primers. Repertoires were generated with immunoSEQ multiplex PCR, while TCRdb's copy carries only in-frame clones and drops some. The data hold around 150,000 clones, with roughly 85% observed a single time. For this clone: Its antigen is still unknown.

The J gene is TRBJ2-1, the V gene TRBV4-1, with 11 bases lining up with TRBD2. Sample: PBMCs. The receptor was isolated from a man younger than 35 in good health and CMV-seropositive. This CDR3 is CASSQGTSGHNEQFF. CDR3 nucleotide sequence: TGCGCCAGCAGCCAGGGGACTAGCGGACACAATGAGCAGTTCTTC.